This TCR beta chain was captured by sequencing in a study of T cells in Graves' hyperthyroidism and ophthalmopathy. At least ten counts were recorded for this clonotype. The antigen is not known. Overall study results and limits: Among clonotypes expanded in thyroid above 0.001, most were also found in blood. Prediction of ophthalmopathy progression came a median around 6.1 months pre-onset.

Authors of the study amplified TCR beta CDR3 regions from RNA transcripts. First-round RT-PCR targeting the TCR CDR3 was performed with the HTBI primer set. MiXCR, applied by TCRdb to the multiplex PCR reads, yields one record per CDR3 protein. The sample yields approximately 710,000 distinct CDR3 sequences, about 18% seen once. The length of the CDR3 is 15 residues. Germline V lookup: CDR1 SGHTA, CDR2 FQGNSA. After removal of 5 bases from V and 5 bases from J, the junction contained 5 bases not matched to a gene. Diagnoses were made from clinical symptoms, serum measures (thyroxine and TRAb), thyroid ultrasound and orbital computed tomography.

The sample was blood. The chain joins TRBV7-2 to TRBJ1-6; 8 nucleotides align to TRBD1. This clonotype was obtained from a man aged 45-60 years with Graves' hyperthyroidism. CDR3 coding DNA: TGTGCCAGCAGCCCCGGACAGGGTCATAATTCACCCCTCCACTTT. This translates into CASSPGQGHNSPLHF. The full variable domain, with the rest looked up from reference TRBV7-2 and TRBJ1-6, is GAGVSQSPSNKVTEKGKDVELRCDPISGHTALYWYRQSLGQGLEFLIYFQGNSAPDKSGLPSDRFSAERTGGSVSTLTIQRTQQEDSAVYLCASSPGQGHNSPLHFGNGTRLTVT.